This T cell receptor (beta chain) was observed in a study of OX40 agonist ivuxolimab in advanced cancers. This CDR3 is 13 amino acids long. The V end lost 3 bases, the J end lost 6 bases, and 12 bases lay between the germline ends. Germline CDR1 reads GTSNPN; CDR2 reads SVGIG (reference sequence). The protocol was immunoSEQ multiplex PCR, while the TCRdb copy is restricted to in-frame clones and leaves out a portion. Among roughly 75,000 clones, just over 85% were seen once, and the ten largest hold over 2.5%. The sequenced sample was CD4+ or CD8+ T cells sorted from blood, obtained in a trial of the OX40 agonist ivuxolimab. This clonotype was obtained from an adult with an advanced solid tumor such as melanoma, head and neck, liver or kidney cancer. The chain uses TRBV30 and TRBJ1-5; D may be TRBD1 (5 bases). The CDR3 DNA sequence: TGTGCCTGGAGCGGTGGGGGGAGTCAGCCCCAGCATTTT. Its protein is CAWSGGGSQPQHF.